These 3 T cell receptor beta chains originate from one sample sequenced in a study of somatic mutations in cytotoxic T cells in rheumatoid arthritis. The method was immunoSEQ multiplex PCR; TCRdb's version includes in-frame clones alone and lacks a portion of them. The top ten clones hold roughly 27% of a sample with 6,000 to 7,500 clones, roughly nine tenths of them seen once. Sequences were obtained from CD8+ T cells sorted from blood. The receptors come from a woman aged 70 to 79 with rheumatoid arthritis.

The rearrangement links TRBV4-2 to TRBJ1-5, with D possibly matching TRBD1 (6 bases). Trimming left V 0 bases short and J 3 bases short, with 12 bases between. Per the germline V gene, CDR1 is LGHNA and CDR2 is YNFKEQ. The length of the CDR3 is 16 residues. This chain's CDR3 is CASSQEQGMDNQPQHF. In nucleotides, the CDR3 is TGTGCCAGCAGCCAAGAACAGGGAATGGACAATCAGCCCCAGCATTTT.

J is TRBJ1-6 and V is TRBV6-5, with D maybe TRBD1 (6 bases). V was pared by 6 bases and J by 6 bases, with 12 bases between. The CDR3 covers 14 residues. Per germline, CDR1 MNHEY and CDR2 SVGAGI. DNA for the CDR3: TGTGCCAGCAGGAGGGGGACCGTTAATTCACCCCTCCACTTT. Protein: CASRRGTVNSPLHF.

This chain's CDR3 is CASSEEGQGAHEQYF. CDR3 in DNA: TGTGCCAGCAGTGAAGAGGGACAGGGGGCCCACGAGCAGTACTTC. The chain carries TRBV6-1 and TRBJ2-7; 12 bases are shared with TRBD1. This CDR3 is 15 amino acids long. V lost 1 base to trimming and J lost 5 bases; unmatched junction nucleotides: 3. In germline, CDR1 is MNHNS, CDR2 SASEGT.